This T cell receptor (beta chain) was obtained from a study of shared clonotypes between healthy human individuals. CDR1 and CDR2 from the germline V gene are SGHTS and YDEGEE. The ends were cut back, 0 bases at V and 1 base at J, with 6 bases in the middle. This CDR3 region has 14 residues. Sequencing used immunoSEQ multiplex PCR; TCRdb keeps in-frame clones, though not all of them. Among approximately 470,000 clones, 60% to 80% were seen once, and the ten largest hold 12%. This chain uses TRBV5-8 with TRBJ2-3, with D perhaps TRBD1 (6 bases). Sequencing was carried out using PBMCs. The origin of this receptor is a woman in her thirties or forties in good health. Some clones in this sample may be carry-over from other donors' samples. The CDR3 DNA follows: TGTGCCAGCAGCTTGGACAGGGGCACAGATACGCAGTATTTT. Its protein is CASSLDRGTDTQYF.